This passage covers 18 T cell receptor beta chains from one sample sequenced in a study of shared clonotypes between healthy human individuals. Only in-frame clones appear in the TCRdb table, and some are missing; sequencing was by immunoSEQ multiplex PCR. The sample includes just over 2,000,000 clones, roughly 96% of them seen just once. Material: naive CD4+ T cells sorted from blood. The subset is: CD45RA+ positively selected. These receptors were obtained from a man aged 18 to 29 in good health.

V and J are TRBV10-3 and TRBJ1-6; perhaps TRBD1 as D (5 bases). The CDR3 has 14 residues. Trimming removed 8 bases from V and 7 bases from J, with 15 bases in between. CDR1 is ENHRY, CDR2 SYGVKD, per germline. CDR3 sequence reads: CAIGTPAGNSPLHF. Written as DNA, the CDR3 is TGTGCCATCGGGACGCCGGCGGGAAATTCACCCCTCCACTTT.

The chain employs TRBV21-1 and TRBJ2-2; TRBD1 is the table's D call, not checked against the DNA. TRBV21-1 is shown as a pseudogene. The CDR3 is 15 amino acids. Here the CDR3 DNA reads TGTGCCAGCAGCAAGCTACAGGGGGCGACCGGGGAGCTGTTTTTT. This translates into CASSKLQGATGELFF.

About this clone itself: Other DNA sequences of this sample code for an identical CDR3. This chain joins TRBV2 and TRBJ1-2; 9 bases line up with TRBD1. The CDR3 runs to 13 residues. Germline CDR1 and CDR2: SNHLY and FYNNEI. J was trimmed by 8 bases and V by 1 base; bases with no gene match: 2. CDR3 protein: CASSEGTGVGYTF. In DNA, the CDR3 is TGTGCCAGCAGTGAAGGGACAGGGGTAGGCTACACCTTC.

The genes are TRBV21-1 and TRBJ2-2; the table gives TRBD1 as D, unverified against the DNA. TRBV21-1 is recorded as a pseudogene. The CDR3 consists of 15 residues. CDR3 coding DNA: TGTGCCAGCAGCAAAGGGTTAGGGGTCACCGGGGAGCTGTTTTTT. Amino acid sequence: CASSKGLGVTGELFF.

This sequence joins TRBV18 and TRBJ2-1; D ambiguous. The CDR3 is 16 amino acids. Germline assignment: CDR1 KGHSH and CDR2 LQKENI. With 0 bases removed from V and 0 bases from J, the gap between germline ends came to 9 bases. In nucleotides, the CDR3 is TGTGCCAGCTCACCACCGGTGGGTAGCTCCTACAATGAGCAGTTCTTC. Its translation is CASSPPVGSSYNEQFF.

The chain combines TRBV7-9 with TRBJ2-5; D is unclear. Germline V CDR1 and CDR2: SEHNR, FQNEAQ (reference sequence). This CDR3 has 11 residues. Trimming left V 3 bases short and J 9 bases short, with 8 bases between. The CDR3 DNA is TGTGCCAGCAGCTTGTTGGTCTCCCAGTACTTC. Translation gives CASSLLVSQYF.

This sequence joins TRBV30 and TRBJ1-1; D unresolved. The CDR3 spans 13 residues. The germline V and J ends were trimmed by 0 bases and 11 bases, with 16 bases remaining between them. Germline V gene lookup returns CDR1 GTSNPN and CDR2 SVGIG (reference sequence). CDR3 coding DNA: TGTGCCTGGAGTGTGCTACACTTTTACGGCGCTTTCTTT. Its translation is CAWSVLHFYGAFF. Looking up the rest from reference TRBV30 and TRBJ1-1 gives the full variable domain: SQTIHQWPATLVQPVGSPLSLECTVEGTSNPNLYWYRQAAGRGLQLLFYSVGIGQISSEVPQNLSASRPQDRQFILSSKKLLLSDSGFYLCAWSVLHFYGAFFGQGTRLTVV.

The genes are TRBV4-3 and TRBJ1-6; D perhaps matches TRBD1 (5 bases). CDR3 length: 17 amino acids. Trimming cost V 4 bases and J 3 bases, with 16 bases left between them. Germline-derived CDR1 and CDR2 are LGHNA and YSLEER. The CDR3 sequence: CASSRGTMDLYNSPLHF. The CDR3 nucleotides read TGCGCCAGCAGCCGGGGCACGATGGACCTCTATAATTCACCCCTCCACTTT.

The V call is TRBV4-3, the J call TRBJ2-5, with unresolved D. In germline, CDR1 is LGHNA, CDR2 YSLEER. Trimming left V 1 base short and J 8 bases short, with 11 bases between. The CDR3 length is 13 residues. CDR3 sequence: CASSQGRVDTQYF. As DNA, the CDR3 is TGCGCCAGCAGCCAAGGCAGAGTAGATACCCAGTACTTC.

The chain couples TRBV11-2 to TRBJ2-5; 8 bases are shared with TRBD2. The CDR3 totals 14 residues. From germline, CDR1 is SGHAT and CDR2 FQNNGV. V dropped 5 bases and J dropped 5; count of bases not matched to a gene: 7. The CDR3 nucleotides are TGTGCCAGCAGCCCGGGACTAGATAGGGAGACCCAGTACTTC. It codes for CASSPGLDRETQYF.

J is TRBJ1-5 and V is TRBV19, with a weak D call TRBD1 (5 bases). This CDR3 spans 15 amino acids. CDR1 and CDR2 from the germline V gene are LNHDA and SQIVND (reference sequence). V was trimmed by 7 bases and J by 0 bases, leaving 13 bases between them. CDR3 bases: TGTGCCAGTACCGGGGACGGTCTTAGCAATCAGCCCCAGCATTTT. Translation gives CASTGDGLSNQPQHF.

The V and J genes are TRBV11-3 and TRBJ2-7, with D maybe TRBD1 (5 bases). The CDR3 consists of 14 residues. Germline V gives CDR1 SGHNT, CDR2 YENEEA. Trimming removed 5 bases at V and 1 base at J, with 12 bases between. The CDR3 coding sequence is TGTGCCAGCAGCCCCCAGGGCCCATCCTACGAGCAGTACTTC. Translated: CASSPQGPSYEQYF.

The chain employs TRBV6-5 and TRBJ1-6; maybe TRBD1 (5 bases). V was pared by 4 bases and J by 9 bases, with 16 bases between. The V gene's germline CDR1 is MNHEY and CDR2 SVGAGI. This CDR3 has 15 amino acids. The CDR3 DNA is TGTGCCAGCAGTTCAACCCGGACCGGGGGTTCACCCCTCCACTTT. It specifies CASSSTRTGGSPLHF.

Note on this clone: A much more abundant neighbour one base away suggests this may be a read error. Other DNA sequences in the same sample also yield this CDR3. V gene TRBV28 combines with J gene TRBJ1-4, with TRBD1 matching over 8 bases. The junction had 2 bases not matched to a gene; V was cut back by 2 bases and J by 3 bases. CDR1 and CDR2 from the germline V gene are MDHEN and SYDVKM. This CDR3 has 15 residues. DNA of the CDR3: TGTGCCAGCAGTTTACAGGGGGCGGCTAATGAAAAACTGTTTTTT. Protein: CASSLQGAANEKLFF.

The chain links TRBV6-5 to TRBJ2-5; D might be TRBD1 (7 bases). V was pared by 2 bases and J by 7 bases, with 14 bases between. Germline CDR1 reads MNHEY; CDR2 reads SVGAGI. This CDR3 region has 14 residues. The CDR3 here is CASSYPLQGGTQYF. The DNA of the CDR3 is TGTGCCAGCAGTTACCCCCTTCAGGGGGGGACCCAGTACTTC.

This rearrangement joins TRBV7-9 to TRBJ2-5; D may be TRBD1 (6 bases). Germline V CDR1 and CDR2: SEHNR, FQNEAQ (reference sequence). Deletions cut 5 bases from V and 5 bases from J, with 15 bases between. The CDR3 is made up of 14 amino acids. The CDR3 sequence is CASSKLTGMETQYF. The CDR3 bases are TGTGCCAGCAGCAAACTTACAGGGATGGAGACCCAGTACTTC.

The chain joins TRBV10-3 to TRBJ2-7; possible D gene TRBD1, 5 bases. The germline V gene has CDR1 ENHRY and CDR2 SYGVKD. V gave up 2 bases and J gave up 4 bases, with 9 bases separating them. The CDR3 extends over 13 amino acids. The CDR3: CAISEGANYEQYF. CDR3 nucleotide sequence: TGTGCCATCAGTGAGGGGGCTAATTACGAGCAGTACTTC.

A single count supports this clone. This chain joins TRBV4-1 and TRBJ2-7; the D gene is possibly TRBD2 (6 bases). The CDR3 is made up of 15 amino acids. V gave up 2 bases and J gave up 7 bases, with 18 bases separating them. Germline CDR1 MGHRA, CDR2 YSYEKL. CDR3 nucleotide sequence: TGCGCCAGCAGCCAAACGTTGGAGCGGGTAAATGAGCAGTACTTC. Residues: CASSQTLERVNEQYF.